This TCR beta chain is drawn from a study of T-cell memory formation after mild COVID-19. Study conclusions and caveats: Contracting CD4+ clones sat mainly in CM and EM; CD8+ in EMRA.

From the 5' RACE reads, TCRdb called clonotypes with MiXCR, one entry per CDR3 protein. Of 95,000 to 110,000 distinct CDR3 sequences detected, around an eighth appear once; the ten largest clones hold 35% to 50%. To note about this clonotype: The antigen is unknown.

V dropped 6 bases and J dropped 5; count of bases not matched to a gene: 7. Looked up from germline, CDR1 is MGHRA and CDR2 is YSYEKL. The CDR3 has 15 residues. The sequence came from a man younger than 35 who had mild COVID-19 (a few samples of this study predate the infection). Cell type and time point are not known. The gene calls are TRBV4-1 and TRBJ2-2, with 9 nucleotides matching TRBD1. Sequenced material: PBMCs or a T cell subset sorted from them (not recorded which). CDR3 DNA sequence: TGCGCCAGCAGTTCCACAGGGGGCTGGACCGGGGAGCTGTTTTTT. Its translation is CASSSTGGWTGELFF.